The next 20 T cell receptor beta chains were all read from a single sample in a study of blood T cell repertoires in COVID-19. The assay was immunoSEQ multiplex PCR, and TCRdb's table has in-frame clones only and misses some. The table shows some 340,000 clones, with about 90% occurring only once. The specimen was PBMCs or T cells enriched from blood (not recorded which). These receptors originate from a woman younger than 45 who had recovered from COVID-19.

This chain links TRBV19 with TRBJ1-2; D perhaps matches TRBD1 (6 bases). Germline CDR1 LNHDA, CDR2 SQIVND (reference sequence). The CDR3 sequence is 13 residues long. V lost 6 bases to trimming and J lost 2 bases, with 10 bases between them. CDR3 bases: TGTGCCAGTAGAAGTCAGGGGAACTATGGCTACACCTTC. Its translation: CASRSQGNYGYTF.

The J gene is TRBJ2-1, the V gene TRBV10-3, with 8 bases matching TRBD1. The CDR3 spans 13 residues. V was clipped by 2 bases and J by 6 bases; unmatched bases: 0. Germline CDR1 ENHRY, CDR2 SYGVKD. CDR3 residues: CAISETGGNEQFF. CDR3 coding DNA: TGTGCCATCAGTGAGACAGGGGGCAATGAGCAGTTCTTC.

The rearrangement uses TRBV7-6 and TRBJ1-4; D might be TRBD1 (5 bases). Deletions cut 1 base from V and 7 bases from J, with 16 bases between. CDR1 and CDR2 from the germline V gene are SGHVS and FNYEAQ. This CDR3 is 16 amino acids long. The CDR3 reads CASSLVQGRDGEKLFF. The CDR3 DNA sequence: TGTGCCAGCAGCTTAGTCCAAGGCAGGGATGGTGAAAAACTGTTTTTT.

V gene TRBV5-6 combines with J gene TRBJ1-2; maybe TRBD1 (6 bases). This CDR3 region has 13 residues. Trimming removed 4 bases at V and 7 bases at J, with 14 bases between. Germline V gives CDR1 SGHDT, CDR2 YYEEEE. CDR3: CASSPGTRVGYTF. CDR3 DNA: TGTGCCAGCAGCCCCGGGACACGCGTTGGCTACACCTTC.

The rearrangement joins TRBV10-2 to TRBJ1-6; no reliable D call. The CDR3 extends over 14 amino acids. Trimming left V 2 bases short and J 13 bases short, with 15 bases between. CDR1 WSHSY and CDR2 SAAADI come from the germline V gene. This CDR3 is CASSEIREAFPLHF. Written as DNA, the CDR3 is TGCGCCAGCAGTGAGATTCGCGAGGCCTTTCCCCTCCACTTT.

The chain employs TRBV4-3 and TRBJ2-1; TRBD2 might be the D (5 bases). Trimming took off 5 bases at V and 8 bases at J, with 19 bases between the two ends. Germline V gene data show CDR1 as LGHNA and CDR2 as YSLEER. The CDR3 has 15 residues. The CDR3 nucleotides read TGCGCCAGCAGCTTGTCCGCCCGAGGGATGGATGAGCAGTTCTTC. Translation gives CASSLSARGMDEQFF.

This chain uses TRBV9 with TRBJ1-1; 9 bases line up with TRBD1. This CDR3 comprises 16 residues. CDR1 is SGDLS and CDR2 is YYNGEE in the germline V gene. Unmatched junction bases numbered 8, after V lost 0 bases and J lost 5 bases. CDR3 DNA: TGTGCCAGCAGCGTAGATTGGGGACAGGGAGGGACTGAAGCTTTCTTT. Translation gives CASSVDWGQGGTEAFF.

The chain couples TRBV7-2 to TRBJ1-1; D uncertain. V was cut by 1 base and J by 3 bases, with 12 bases left in between. Looked up from germline, CDR1 is SGHTA and CDR2 is FQGNSA. The CDR3 is 15 residues long. The CDR3 DNA is TGTGCCAGCAGCTTAGATGGCAGTGATTACACTGAAGCTTTCTTT. Protein sequence: CASSLDGSDYTEAFF.

This sequence joins TRBV3-1 (or the pseudogene TRBV3-2) and TRBJ1-2, with TRBD1 matching 8 bases. Trimming cost V 4 bases and J 6 bases; bases outside gene matches: 4. Germline assignment: CDR1 LGHDT and CDR2 YNNKEL (reference sequence). The CDR3 consists of 13 residues. The CDR3 region has the DNA TGTGCCAGCAGCCGGACAGGGTGGGATGGCTACACCTTC. This gives the protein CASSRTGWDGYTF.

The chain combines TRBV5-1 with TRBJ1-1; D unresolved. V gave up 2 bases and J gave up 0 bases, with 11 bases separating them. The germline V gene encodes CDR1 SGHRS and CDR2 YFSETQ. This CDR3 comprises 15 residues. CDR3 sequence (DNA): TGCGCCAGCAGCTTTTCTATTCTCATGAACACTGAAGCTTTCTTT. Protein product: CASSFSILMNTEAFF.

This chain connects TRBV5-6 to TRBJ1-1, with D unclear. Germline assignment: CDR1 SGHDT and CDR2 YYEEEE. CDR3 length: 12 amino acids. V was pared by 1 base and J by 6 bases, with 7 bases between. The CDR3 DNA follows: TGTGCCAGCAGCTTGTGGAGGGCTGAAGCTTTCTTT. Translation: CASSLWRAEAFF.

In this sample, this clone turned up once. This chain uses TRBV18 with TRBJ1-3; no clear D. V lost 3 bases, J lost 0 bases, and 9 bases lay in between. CDR1 is KGHSH and CDR2 is LQKENI in the germline V gene. The CDR3 has 15 amino acids. The CDR3 loop reads CASSPQEFSGNTIYF. Here the CDR3 DNA reads TGTGCCAGCTCACCCCAGGAATTCTCTGGAAACACCATATATTTT.

V usage is TRBV29-1 and J usage is TRBJ2-1, with D possibly TRBD2 on 6 matching bases. Germline lookup yields CDR1 SQVTM and CDR2 ANQGSEA. This CDR3 comprises 10 residues. Trimming pared 7 bases from V and 7 bases from J, leaving 8 bases between. The chain's CDR3 is CSGGGNEQFF. CDR3 bases: TGCAGCGGCGGAGGGAATGAGCAGTTCTTC.

The CDR3 nucleotides are TGTGCCAGCAGCTACGAACAGCCAAACACCGGGGAGCTGTTTTTT. As protein: CASSYEQPNTGELFF. The V and J genes are TRBV5-4 and TRBJ2-2; D call uncertain. V dropped 3 bases and J dropped 2 bases, with 11 bases sitting between them. Germline CDR1 SGHNT, CDR2 YYREEE (reference sequence). This CDR3 contains 15 residues.

V usage is TRBV18 and J usage is TRBJ1-4; the D is unclear. The CDR3 totals 15 residues. Germline V gives CDR1 KGHSH, CDR2 LQKENI. V gave up 1 base and J gave up 0 bases, with 6 bases separating them. As DNA, the CDR3 is TGTGCCAGCTCACCACAGTCAGCAACTAATGAAAAACTGTTTTTT. This sequence encodes CASSPQSATNEKLFF.

This chain connects TRBV5-4 to TRBJ2-3, with TRBD2 as a possible D gene (6 bases). This CDR3 is built from 14 residues. V shed 3 bases and J shed 1 base, with 9 bases lying between them. The germline V gene has CDR1 SGHNT and CDR2 YYREEE (reference sequence). CDR3 nucleotides: TGTGCCAGCAGCTCCGCTAGCGGCACAGATACGCAGTATTTT. The encoded protein is CASSSASGTDTQYF. Full variable domain (rest looked up from reference TRBV5-4 and TRBJ2-3): ETGVTQSPTHLIKTRGQQVTLRCSSQSGHNTVSWYQQALGQGPQFIFQYYREEENGRGNFPPRFSGLQFPNYSSELNVNALELDDSALYLCASSSASGTDTQYFGPGTRLTVL.

This sequence joins TRBV19 and TRBJ2-5; 8 bases fit TRBD2. With V trimmed by 2 bases and J by 5 bases, 13 bases remained unmatched. CDR3 size: 17 residues. Per the germline V gene, CDR1 is LNHDA and CDR2 is SQIVND (reference sequence). Here the CDR3 reads CASSIPSGSHRGETQYF. The CDR3 region has the DNA TGTGCCAGTAGTATACCTAGCGGGTCTCACCGGGGTGAGACCCAGTACTTC.

The chain is built from TRBV6-5 and TRBJ2-7; TRBD1 matches at 9 bases. The germline V gene has CDR1 MNHEY and CDR2 SVGAGI. Germline trimming cut 0 bases from V and 5 bases from J; bases unmatched to any gene: 8. The CDR3 sequence is 16 residues long. The CDR3 DNA sequence: TGTGCCAGCAGTTACTCCCCGGGACAGGGACTTCACGAGCAGTACTTC. Amino acid sequence: CASSYSPGQGLHEQYF.

This CDR3 reads CASSYLPGQAITDGYEQYF. CDR3 coding DNA: TGTGCCAGCAGTTACCTCCCGGGACAGGCTATAACGGATGGCTACGAGCAGTACTTC. The genes are TRBV5-6 and TRBJ2-7, with 8 bases aligning to TRBD1. The length of the CDR3 is 19 residues. V trimming: 5 bases; J trimming: 3 bases; junction bases outside the gene matches: 22. The V gene's germline CDR1 is SGHDT and CDR2 YYEEEE.

The chain carries TRBV5-1 and TRBJ1-1; TRBD1 aligns across 7 bases. CDR1 SGHRS and CDR2 YFSETQ come from the germline V gene. Trimming cost V 6 bases and J 1 base; bases outside gene matches: 6. The CDR3 is made up of 14 amino acids. For the CDR3, the DNA is TGCGCCAGCACCCTTGACAGGGCGAACACTGAAGCTTTCTTT. Amino acid sequence: CASTLDRANTEAFF.